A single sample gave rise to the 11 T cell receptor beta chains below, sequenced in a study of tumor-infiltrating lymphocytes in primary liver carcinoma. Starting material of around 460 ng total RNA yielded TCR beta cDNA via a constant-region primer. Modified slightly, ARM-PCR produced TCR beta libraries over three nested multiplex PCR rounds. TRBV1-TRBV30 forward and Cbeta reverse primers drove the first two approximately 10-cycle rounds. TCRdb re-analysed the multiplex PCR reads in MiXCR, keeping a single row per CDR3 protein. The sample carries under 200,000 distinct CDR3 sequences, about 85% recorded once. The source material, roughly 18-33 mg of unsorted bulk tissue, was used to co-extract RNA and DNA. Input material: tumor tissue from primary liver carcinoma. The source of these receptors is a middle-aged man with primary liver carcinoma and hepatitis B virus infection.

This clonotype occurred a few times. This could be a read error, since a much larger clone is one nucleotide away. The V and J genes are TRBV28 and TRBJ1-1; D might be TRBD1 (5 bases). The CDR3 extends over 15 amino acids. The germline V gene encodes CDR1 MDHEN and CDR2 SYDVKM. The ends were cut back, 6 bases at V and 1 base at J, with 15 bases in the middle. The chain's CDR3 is CASRLTGRENTEAFF. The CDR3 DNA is TGTGCCAGCAGATTAACAGGCCGGGAGAACACTGAAGCTTTCTTT.

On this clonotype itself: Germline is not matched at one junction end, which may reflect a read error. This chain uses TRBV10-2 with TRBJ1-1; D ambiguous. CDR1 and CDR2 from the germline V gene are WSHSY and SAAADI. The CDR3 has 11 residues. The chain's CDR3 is CASSRLNEACF. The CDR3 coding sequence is TGCGCCAGCAGCCGCCTCAATGAAGCTTGCTTT.

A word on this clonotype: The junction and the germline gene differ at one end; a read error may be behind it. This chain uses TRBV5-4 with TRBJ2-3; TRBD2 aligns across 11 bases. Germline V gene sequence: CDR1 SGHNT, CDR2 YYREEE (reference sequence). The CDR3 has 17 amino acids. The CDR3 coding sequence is TGTGCCAGCAGCTTAATGACTAGCGGGATGATCACACATACGCGGTATTTT. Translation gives CASSLMTSGMITHTRYF. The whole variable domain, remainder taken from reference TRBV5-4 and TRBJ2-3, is ETGVTQSPTHLIKTRGQQVTLRCSSQSGHNTVSWYQQALGQGPQFIFQYYREEENGRGNFPPRFSGLQFPNYSSELNVNALELDDSALYLCASSLMTSGMITHTRYFGPGTRLTVL.

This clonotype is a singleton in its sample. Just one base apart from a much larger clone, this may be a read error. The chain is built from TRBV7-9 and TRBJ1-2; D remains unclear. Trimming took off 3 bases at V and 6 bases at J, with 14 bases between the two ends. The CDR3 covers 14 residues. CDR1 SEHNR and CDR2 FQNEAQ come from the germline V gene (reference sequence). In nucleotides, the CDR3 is TGTGCCAGCAGCTTTCGTCTGGGCTGTGATGGCTACACCTTC. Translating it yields CASSFRLGCDGYTF.

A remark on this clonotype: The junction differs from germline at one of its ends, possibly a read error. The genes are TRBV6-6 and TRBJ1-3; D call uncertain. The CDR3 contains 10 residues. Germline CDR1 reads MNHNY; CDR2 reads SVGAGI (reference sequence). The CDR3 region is CASIGITIYF. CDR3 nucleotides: TGTGCCAGCATCGGAATCACCATATATTTT.

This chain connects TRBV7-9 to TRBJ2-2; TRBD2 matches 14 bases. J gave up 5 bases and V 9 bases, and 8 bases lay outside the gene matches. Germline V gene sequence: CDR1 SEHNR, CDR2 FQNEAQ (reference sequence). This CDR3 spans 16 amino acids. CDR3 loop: CARSHRTSGRTGELFF. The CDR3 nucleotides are TGTGCCAGGAGCCATAGGACTAGCGGGAGGACCGGGGAGCTGTTTTTT.

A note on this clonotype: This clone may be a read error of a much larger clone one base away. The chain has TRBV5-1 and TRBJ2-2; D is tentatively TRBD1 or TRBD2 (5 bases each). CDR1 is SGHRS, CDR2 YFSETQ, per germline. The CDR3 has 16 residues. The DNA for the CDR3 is TGCGCCAGCAGCTTGGCGGGCAGGGCCCTTGACGGGGAGCTGATTTTT. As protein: CASSLAGRALDGELIF.

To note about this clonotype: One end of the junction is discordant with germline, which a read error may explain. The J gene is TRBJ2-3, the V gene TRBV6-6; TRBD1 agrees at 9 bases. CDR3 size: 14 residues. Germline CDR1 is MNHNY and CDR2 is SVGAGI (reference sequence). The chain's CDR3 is CANSVQGATDTQYF. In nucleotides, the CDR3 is TGTGCCAACAGTGTACAGGGGGCAACAGATACACAGTATTTT.

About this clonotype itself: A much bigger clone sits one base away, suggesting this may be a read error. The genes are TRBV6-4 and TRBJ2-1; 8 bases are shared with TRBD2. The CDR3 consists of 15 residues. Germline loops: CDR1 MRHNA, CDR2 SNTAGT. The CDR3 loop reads CAGSDSGGAYNEQFF. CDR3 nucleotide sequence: TGTGCCGGCAGTGACTCGGGGGGGGCCTACAATGAGCAGTTCTTC.

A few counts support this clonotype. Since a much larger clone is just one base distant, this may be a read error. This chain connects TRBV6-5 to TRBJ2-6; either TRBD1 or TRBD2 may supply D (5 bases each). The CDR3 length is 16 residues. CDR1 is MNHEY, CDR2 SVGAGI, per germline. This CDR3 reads CVSSRLGESGANVLTF. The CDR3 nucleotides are TGTGTCAGCAGTCGCCTGGGGGAATCTGGGGCCAACGTCCTGACTTTC.

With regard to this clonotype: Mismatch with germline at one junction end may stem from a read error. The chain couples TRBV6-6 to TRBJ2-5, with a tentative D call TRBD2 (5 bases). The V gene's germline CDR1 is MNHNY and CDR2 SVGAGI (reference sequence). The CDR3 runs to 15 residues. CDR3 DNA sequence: TGTGCAAGCAGTTACTTGAGTGGAGGACAAGAGACCCAGTACTTC. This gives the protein CASSYLSGGQETQYF.